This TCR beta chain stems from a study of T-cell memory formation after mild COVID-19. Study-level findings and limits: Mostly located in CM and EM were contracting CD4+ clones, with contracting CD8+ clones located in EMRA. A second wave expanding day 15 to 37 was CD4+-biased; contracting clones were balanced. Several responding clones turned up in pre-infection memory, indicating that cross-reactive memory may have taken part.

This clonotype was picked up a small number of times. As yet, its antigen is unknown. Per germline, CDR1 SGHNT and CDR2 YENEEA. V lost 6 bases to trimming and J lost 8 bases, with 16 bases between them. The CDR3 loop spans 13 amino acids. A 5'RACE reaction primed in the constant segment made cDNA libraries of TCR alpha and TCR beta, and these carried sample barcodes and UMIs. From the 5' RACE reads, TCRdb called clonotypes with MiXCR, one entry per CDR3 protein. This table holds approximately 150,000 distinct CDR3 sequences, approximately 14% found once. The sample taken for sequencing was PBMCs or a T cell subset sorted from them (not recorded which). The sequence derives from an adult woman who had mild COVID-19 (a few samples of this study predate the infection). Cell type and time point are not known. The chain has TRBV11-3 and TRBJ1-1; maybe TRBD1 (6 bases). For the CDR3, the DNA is TGTGCCAGCAGGACACCGGGACAACTAGAAGCTTTCTTT. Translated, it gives CASRTPGQLEAFF.